The 6 T cell receptor beta chains below were found in one sample sequenced in a study of PD-1 blockade in classical Hodgkin lymphoma. Specified time point: cycle 4 day 1 (C4D1), after more than five weeks of nivolumab. Exposure to brentuximab vedotin varied, and each patient had relapsed following autologous stem cell transplantation. Repertoires were generated with immunoSEQ multiplex PCR, while TCRdb's copy carries only in-frame clones and drops some. The sample includes tens of thousands of clones, roughly 89% seen only once; the top ten take 10% to 13%. Here the sequenced sample was peripheral blood mononuclear cells (PBMCs), taken before the fourth cycle of nivolumab. These TCRs come from a human donor with classical Hodgkin lymphoma.

This chain links TRBV5-6 with TRBJ2-5; D may correspond to TRBD1 or TRBD2 (5 bases each). Germline CDR1 and CDR2: SGHDT and YYEEEE. The CDR3 consists of 14 residues. With 5 bases removed from V and 5 bases from J, the gap between germline ends came to 16 bases. The CDR3 loop reads CASRAGTLFETQYF. In nucleotides, the CDR3 is TGTGCCAGCAGAGCCGGGACCTTATTTGAGACCCAGTACTTC.

This chain links TRBV7-2 with TRBJ1-4; no clear D. V lost 5 bases and J 10 bases, leaving 14 bases between the germline ends. CDR1 and CDR2 (germline): SGHTA, FQGNSA. The length of the CDR3 is 13 residues. DNA of the CDR3: TGTGCCAGCAGCCCCGGACCGGGCGGAAAACTGTTTTTT. Translating it yields CASSPGPGGKLFF.

A remark on this clone: At one end, the junction sequence differs from germline, possibly due to a read error. The rearrangement joins TRBV5-1 to TRBJ2-7; D remains unclear. This CDR3 contains 9 residues. CDR1 and CDR2 (germline): SGHRS, YFSETQ. The CDR3 DNA reads TGCGCCAGCAGCGGAACGATCTCGTTC. This encodes CASSGTISF. The whole variable domain, filled in from reference TRBV5-1 and TRBJ2-7, reads KAGVTQTPRYLIKTRGQQVTLSCSPISGHRSVSWYQQTPGQGLQFLFEYFSETQRNKGNFPGRFSGRQFSNSRSEMNVSTLELGDSALYLCASSGTISFGPGTRLTVT.

The chain has TRBV4-1 and TRBJ1-1; the D gene is possibly TRBD1 (6 bases). The germline V gene encodes CDR1 MGHRA and CDR2 YSYEKL. The length of the CDR3 is 14 residues. Trimming removed 3 bases at V and 0 bases at J, with 8 bases between. The CDR3 spells CASSHNRVNTEAFF. In DNA form, the CDR3 reads TGCGCCAGCAGCCACAACAGGGTGAACACTGAAGCTTTCTTT.

A single count supports this clone. The CDR3 is CASSSGTATWNTEAFF. The CDR3 region has the DNA TGTGCCAGTAGTTCCGGGACAGCAACCTGGAACACTGAAGCTTTCTTT. The gene calls are TRBV19 and TRBJ1-1, with TRBD1 identical over 7 bases. The germline V gene encodes CDR1 LNHDA and CDR2 SQIVND (reference sequence). CDR3 size: 16 residues. Trimming cost V 5 bases and J 1 base; bases outside gene matches: 10.

V and J are TRBV5-1 and TRBJ2-2; D assignment may be TRBD1 or TRBD2 (5 bases each). The CDR3 length is 15 residues. Deletions cut 4 bases from V and 1 base from J, with 11 bases between. Looked up from germline, CDR1 is SGHRS and CDR2 is YFSETQ. CDR3 in amino acids: CASSAGTGNTGELFF. In DNA, the CDR3 is TGCGCCAGCAGCGCCGGGACGGGGAACACCGGGGAGCTGTTTTTT.